One and the same sample provided the 16 T cell receptor beta chains below, sequenced in a study of post-analysis software for immune sequencing data. Study-wide results and caveats: Higher frequency in patients than in controls was seen for 5 or 6 TRBV segments, with TRBV5-6, TRBV5-1 and TRBV20-1 among them.

Libraries were made from TCR beta cDNA, and they carried unique molecular identifiers. Each CDR3 protein is one row after TCRdb ran MiXCR on the PCR reads. The sample carries 350,000 to 500,000 distinct CDR3 sequences, approximately 37% recorded once. Antigens for these TCRs are unknown. The sample comprised blood. Receptor source: a girl under 10 years old with multiple sclerosis.

The chain carries TRBV6-2 or TRBV6-3 and TRBJ1-5; D may be TRBD1 (6 bases). The CDR3 is 13 residues long. Germline assignment: CDR1 MNHEY and CDR2 SVGEGT. The germline V and J ends were trimmed by 6 bases and 7 bases, with 13 bases remaining between them. CDR3 in amino acids: CASSNRVSQPQHF. In DNA, the CDR3 is TGTGCCAGCAGCAACAGGGTTTCGCAGCCCCAGCATTTT.

This rearrangement joins TRBV5-1 to TRBJ1-2; D uncertain. The CDR3 loop spans 17 amino acids. Trimming removed 4 bases from V and 0 bases from J, with 19 bases in between. Per germline, CDR1 SGHRS and CDR2 YFSETQ. The CDR3 sequence: CASSVDEGVSANYGYTF. CDR3 nucleotides: TGCGCCAGCAGCGTGGACGAAGGAGTCTCTGCTAACTATGGCTACACCTTC.

The V call is TRBV24-1, the J call TRBJ2-1; weak D call: TRBD2 (6 bases). Trimming removed 8 bases at V and 6 bases at J, with 13 bases between. In germline, CDR1 is KGHDR, CDR2 SFDVKD. The CDR3 is made up of 13 amino acids. The DNA for the CDR3 is TGTGCCACCACTACGGGGGAGAGCAATGAGCAGTTCTTC. It specifies CATTTGESNEQFF.

The chain joins TRBV20-1 to TRBJ2-1; tentatively, D is TRBD1 or TRBD2 (6 bases each). V dropped 2 bases and J dropped 6 bases, with 20 bases sitting between them. The CDR3 runs to 16 residues. CDR1 and CDR2 from the germline V gene are DFQATT and SNEGSKA (reference sequence). CDR3 coding DNA: TGCAGTGCTAGACGCCGGAGGGGGGCGCCCGGCAATGAGCAGTTCTTC. Translating gives CSARRRRGAPGNEQFF.

This clonotype was recorded a few times. This chain links TRBV7-9 with TRBJ2-7, with 10 bases identical to TRBD1. This CDR3 has 15 residues. The J segment lost 2 bases and the V segment lost 5 bases, leaving 6 bases of the junction unmatched. From germline, CDR1 is SEHNR and CDR2 FQNEAQ (reference sequence). DNA for the CDR3: TGTGCCAGCAGCACTGGGACAGGGGTTCCCTACGAGCAGTACTTC. It translates to CASSTGTGVPYEQYF.

This chain uses TRBV15 with TRBJ1-2; TRBD1 aligns across 8 bases. This CDR3 has 13 amino acids. From germline, CDR1 is LNHNV and CDR2 YYDKDF (reference sequence). V gave up 1 base and J gave up 6 bases; unmatched junction bases: 1. In nucleotides, the CDR3 is TGTGCCACCAGCAGAGCAGGGGGCGATGGCTACACCTTC. This encodes CATSRAGGDGYTF.

V gene TRBV9 combines with J gene TRBJ2-5; 7 bases align to TRBD1. The J call is doubtful: the DNA matches TRBJ2-7 better. CDR1 SGDLS and CDR2 YYNGEE come from the germline V gene. CDR3 length equals 15 residues. The CDR3 loop reads CASSARQGPAYEQYF. As DNA, the CDR3 is TGTGCCAGCAGCGCCAGACAGGGCCCCGCCTACGAGCAGTACTTC.

Only a few counts were recorded for this clonotype. The chain couples TRBV27 to TRBJ2-1; 8 bases align to TRBD1. The germline V gene encodes CDR1 MNHEY and CDR2 SMNVEV (reference sequence). The V segment lost 0 bases and the J segment 0 bases; nucleotides outside the gene matches: 7. The CDR3 sequence is 18 residues long. For the CDR3, the DNA is TGTGCCAGCAGTTTATCATCAGGGGGCTTGAGCTCCTACAATGAGCAGTTCTTC. Its translation: CASSLSSGGLSSYNEQFF.

The J gene is TRBJ1-5, the V gene TRBV6-2 or TRBV6-3; D call uncertain. V was trimmed by 0 bases and J by 5 bases, leaving 8 bases between them. The length of the CDR3 is 14 residues. Germline loops: CDR1 MNHEY, CDR2 SVGEGT. The CDR3 DNA reads as TGTGCCAGCAGTTACTCGATCATCGATCAGCCCCAGCATTTT. Protein sequence: CASSYSIIDQPQHF.

The chain couples TRBV20-1 to TRBJ2-3; the D gene is possibly TRBD1 (5 bases). The CDR3 is made up of 20 amino acids. The germline V and J ends were trimmed by 3 bases and 0 bases, with 28 bases remaining between them. Germline CDR1 reads DFQATT; CDR2 reads SNEGSKA (reference sequence). The CDR3 region is CSASHLFLGLARASTDTQYF. CDR3 in DNA: TGCAGTGCTAGTCATTTGTTCCTGGGGCTGGCTAGGGCCAGCACAGATACGCAGTATTTT.

The rearrangement joins TRBV28 to TRBJ2-7, with D unclear. CDR1 and CDR2 (germline): MDHEN, SYDVKM. This CDR3 region has 13 residues. V was clipped by 2 bases and J by 2 bases, with 7 bases between them. The CDR3 nucleotides read TGTGCCAGCAGTTTACCGGCAACCTACGAGCAGTACTTC. Translating it yields CASSLPATYEQYF.

This rearrangement joins TRBV7-2 to TRBJ2-5; D remains ambiguous. CDR1 and CDR2 (germline): SGHTA, FQGNSA. The CDR3 is 12 amino acids. Trimming removed 3 bases from V and 4 bases from J, with 6 bases in between. The CDR3 reads CASSFYGETQYF. In nucleotides, the CDR3 is TGTGCCAGCAGCTTTTATGGAGAGACCCAGTACTTC.

This sequence joins TRBV7-2 and TRBJ2-3; D is unclear. The CDR3 is made up of 16 amino acids. Between the trimmed V and J ends, which lost 3 bases and 6 bases, there was a span of 19 bases. The germline V gene has CDR1 SGHTA and CDR2 FQGNSA. CDR3 region: CASSFQAAGVSDTQYF. CDR3 bases: TGTGCCAGCAGCTTTCAAGCTGCTGGGGTTTCGGATACGCAGTATTTT.

The J gene is TRBJ2-7, the V gene TRBV5-5; tentatively, D is TRBD1 (6 bases). This CDR3 is 18 amino acids long. Trimming removed 4 bases at V and 0 bases at J, with 23 bases between. CDR1 is SGHKS, CDR2 YYEKEE, per germline (reference sequence). In DNA form, the CDR3 reads TGTGCCAGCAGCCGCCTCAAAGTTTCGCTGACAGGCTCCTACGAGCAGTACTTC. Translation gives CASSRLKVSLTGSYEQYF.

This clonotype was seen only once. V and J are TRBV29-1 and TRBJ1-1; perhaps TRBD1 as D (6 bases). This CDR3 comprises 12 residues. Trimming took off 4 bases at V and 5 bases at J, with 11 bases between the two ends. The germline V gene encodes CDR1 SQVTM and CDR2 ANQGSEA. The CDR3 DNA reads as TGCAGCGTTGGTACAGGGAGTACTGAAGCTTTCTTT. It yields the protein CSVGTGSTEAFF.

The rearrangement joins TRBV13 to TRBJ1-5, with D tentatively TRBD1 (5 bases). V was clipped by 3 bases and J by 1 base, with 16 bases between them. Germline loops: CDR1 PRHDT, CDR2 FYEKMQ (reference sequence). CDR3 length equals 17 residues. The CDR3 protein is CASSLRKGLGSNQPQHF. The DNA for the CDR3 is TGTGCCAGCAGCTTGAGGAAGGGGCTCGGCAGCAATCAGCCCCAGCATTTT.